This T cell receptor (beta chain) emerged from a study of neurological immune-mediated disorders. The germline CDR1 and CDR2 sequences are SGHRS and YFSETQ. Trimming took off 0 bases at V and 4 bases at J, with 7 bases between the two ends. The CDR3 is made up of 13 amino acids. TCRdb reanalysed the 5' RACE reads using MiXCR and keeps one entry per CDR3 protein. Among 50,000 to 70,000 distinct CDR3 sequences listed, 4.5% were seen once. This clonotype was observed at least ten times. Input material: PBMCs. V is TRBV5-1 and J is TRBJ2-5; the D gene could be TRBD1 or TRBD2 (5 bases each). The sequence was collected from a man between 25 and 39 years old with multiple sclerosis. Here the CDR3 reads CASSLVGPETQYF. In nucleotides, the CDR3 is TGCGCCAGCAGCTTGGTGGGACCAGAGACCCAGTACTTC.